The present TCR beta chain was sequenced within a study of shared clonotypes between healthy human individuals. The overall study: Per donor, three plates held CD4 naive cells, three held CD4 memory, two held CD8 naive and one held CD8 memory.

Here immunoSEQ multiplex PCR was the method, and the copy in TCRdb shows in-frame clones only, minus some. The sample records approximately 2,300,000 clones, under 95% being singletons. The germline gives CDR1 SGHAT, CDR2 FQNNGV. The CDR3 spans 15 residues. V shed 2 bases and J 3 bases; nucleotides not matched to a gene: 5. The chain carries TRBV11-2 and TRBJ1-1, with 8 positions matching TRBD1. Material: naive CD4+ T cells from PBMCs. The subset denotes: CD45RA+ positively selected. This clonotype originated in a man in his late teens or twenties in good health. Some clones in this sample may be carry-over from other donors' samples. The CDR3 bases are TGTGCCAGCAGCTTACGACAGGGGTTTGACACTGAAGCTTTCTTT. This sequence encodes CASSLRQGFDTEAFF.